The 2 T cell receptor beta chains in this list originate from one sample, sequenced in a study of blood T cell repertoires in COVID-19. Clones were read by immunoSEQ multiplex PCR, and TCRdb kept only the in-frame ones, dropping some. The table records around 300,000 clones, 87% of them present only once. The material sequenced was PBMCs or T cells enriched from blood (not recorded which). The receptors come from a woman aged 40 to 50 who had recovered from COVID-19.

The chain combines TRBV6-2 or TRBV6-3 with TRBJ2-5; 7 bases are shared with TRBD2. Germline CDR1 reads MNHEY; CDR2 reads SVGEGT. The J segment lost 5 bases and the V segment lost 4 bases, leaving 7 bases of the junction unmatched. CDR3 length: 14 amino acids. The CDR3 loop reads CASSLAGVMETQYF. For the CDR3, the DNA is TGTGCCAGCAGTTTGGCGGGAGTAATGGAGACCCAGTACTTC.

The chain carries TRBV29-1 and TRBJ1-2; 8 bases match TRBD1. CDR3 length: 16 amino acids. With V trimmed by 1 base and J by 7 bases, 14 bases remained unmatched. Germline V gives CDR1 SQVTM, CDR2 ANQGSEA. CDR3 sequence (DNA): TGCAGCGTTGAAGTTGTCGACAGGGGCGGGAGTGCTGGCTACACCTTC. Translation gives CSVEVVDRGGSAGYTF.